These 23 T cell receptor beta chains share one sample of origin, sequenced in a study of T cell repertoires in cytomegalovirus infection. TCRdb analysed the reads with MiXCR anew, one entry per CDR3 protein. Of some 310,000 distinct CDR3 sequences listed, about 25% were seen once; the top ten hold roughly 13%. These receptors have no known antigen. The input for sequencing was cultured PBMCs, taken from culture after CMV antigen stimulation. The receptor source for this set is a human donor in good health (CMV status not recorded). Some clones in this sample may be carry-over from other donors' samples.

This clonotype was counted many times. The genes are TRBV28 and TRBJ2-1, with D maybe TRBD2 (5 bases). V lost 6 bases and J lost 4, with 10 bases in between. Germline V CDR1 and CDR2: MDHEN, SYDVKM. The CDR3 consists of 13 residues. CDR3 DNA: TGTGCCAGCAGCCTAGGACTGTACAATGAGCAGTTCTTC. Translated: CASSLGLYNEQFF.

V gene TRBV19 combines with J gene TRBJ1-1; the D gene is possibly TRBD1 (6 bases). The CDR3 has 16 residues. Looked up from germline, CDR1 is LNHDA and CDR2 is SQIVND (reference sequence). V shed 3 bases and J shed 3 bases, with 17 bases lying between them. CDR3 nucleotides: TGTGCCAGTAGTATCGTAGCGACAGGCCCGTACACTGAAGCTTTCTTT. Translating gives CASSIVATGPYTEAFF.

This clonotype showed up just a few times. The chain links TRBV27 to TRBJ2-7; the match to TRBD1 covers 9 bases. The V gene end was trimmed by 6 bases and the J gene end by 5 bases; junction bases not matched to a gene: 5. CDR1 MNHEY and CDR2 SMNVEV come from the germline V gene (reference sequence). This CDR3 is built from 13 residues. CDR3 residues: CASRRTGADEQYV. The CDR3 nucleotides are TGTGCCAGCAGGAGGACAGGGGCCGACGAGCAGTACGTC.

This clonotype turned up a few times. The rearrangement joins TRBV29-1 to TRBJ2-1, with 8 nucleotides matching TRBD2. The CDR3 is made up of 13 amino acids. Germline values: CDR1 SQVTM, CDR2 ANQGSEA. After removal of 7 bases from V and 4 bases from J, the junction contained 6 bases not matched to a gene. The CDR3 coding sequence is TGCAGCGCTTCGACTAGCGAATACAATGAGCAGTTCTTC. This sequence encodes CSASTSEYNEQFF.

CDR3 loop: CASSGSGQGADGYTF. The DNA of the CDR3 is TGTGCCAGCAGTGGTTCGGGACAGGGGGCCGATGGCTACACCTTC. The chain carries TRBV28 and TRBJ1-2, with TRBD1 matching over 12 bases. This CDR3 contains 15 residues. Germline V gene sequence: CDR1 MDHEN, CDR2 SYDVKM. The trim removed 5 bases at V and 6 bases at J, leaving 7 bases unmatched.

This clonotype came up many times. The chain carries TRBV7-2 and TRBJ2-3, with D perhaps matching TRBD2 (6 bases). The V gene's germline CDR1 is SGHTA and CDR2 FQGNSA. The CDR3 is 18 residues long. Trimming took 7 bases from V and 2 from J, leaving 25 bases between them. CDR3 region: CASNTRGRDSKITDTQYF. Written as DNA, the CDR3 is TGTGCCAGCAACACGAGGGGCCGGGACTCCAAAATCACAGATACGCAGTATTTT.

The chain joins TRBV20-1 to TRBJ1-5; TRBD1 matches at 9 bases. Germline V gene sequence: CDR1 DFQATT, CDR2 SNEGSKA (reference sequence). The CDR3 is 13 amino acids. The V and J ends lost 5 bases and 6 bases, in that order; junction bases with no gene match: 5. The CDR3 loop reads CSAQQGASQPQHF. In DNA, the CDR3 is TGCAGTGCTCAACAGGGGGCAAGTCAGCCCCAGCATTTT.

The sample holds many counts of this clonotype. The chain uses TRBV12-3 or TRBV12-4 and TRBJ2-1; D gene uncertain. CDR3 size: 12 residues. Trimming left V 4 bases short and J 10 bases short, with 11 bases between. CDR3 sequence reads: CASSYHTGEQFF. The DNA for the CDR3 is TGTGCCAGCAGTTATCACACTGGCGAGCAGTTCTTC.

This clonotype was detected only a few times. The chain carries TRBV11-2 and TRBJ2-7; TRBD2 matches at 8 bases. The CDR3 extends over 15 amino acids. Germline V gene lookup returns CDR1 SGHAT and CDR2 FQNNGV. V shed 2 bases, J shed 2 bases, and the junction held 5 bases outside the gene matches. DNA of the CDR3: TGTGCCAGCAGCTTACGACTAGCGACTACCTACGAGCAGTACGTC. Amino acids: CASSLRLATTYEQYV.

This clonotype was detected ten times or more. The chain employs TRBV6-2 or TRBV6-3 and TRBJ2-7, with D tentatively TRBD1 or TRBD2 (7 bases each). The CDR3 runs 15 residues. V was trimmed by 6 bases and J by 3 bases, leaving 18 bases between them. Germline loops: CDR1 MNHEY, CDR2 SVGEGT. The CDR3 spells CASRGGTAGSYEQYF. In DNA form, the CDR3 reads TGTGCCAGCAGGGGAGGGACAGCGGGAAGCTACGAGCAGTACTTC.

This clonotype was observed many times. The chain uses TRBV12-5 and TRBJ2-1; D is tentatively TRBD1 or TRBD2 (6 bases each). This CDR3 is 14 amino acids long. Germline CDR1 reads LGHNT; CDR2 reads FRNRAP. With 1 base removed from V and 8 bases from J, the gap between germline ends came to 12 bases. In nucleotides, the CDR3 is TGTGCTAGTGGTTTGGAGGGGGACTTCCATGAGCAGTTCTTC. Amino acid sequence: CASGLEGDFHEQFF.

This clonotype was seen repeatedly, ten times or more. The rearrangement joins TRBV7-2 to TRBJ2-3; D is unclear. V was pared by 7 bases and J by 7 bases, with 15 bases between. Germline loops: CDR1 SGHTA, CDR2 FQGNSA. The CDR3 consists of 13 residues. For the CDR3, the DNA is TGTGCCAGCACCTCGTCTCCCCAGAATACGCAGTATTTT. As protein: CASTSSPQNTQYF.

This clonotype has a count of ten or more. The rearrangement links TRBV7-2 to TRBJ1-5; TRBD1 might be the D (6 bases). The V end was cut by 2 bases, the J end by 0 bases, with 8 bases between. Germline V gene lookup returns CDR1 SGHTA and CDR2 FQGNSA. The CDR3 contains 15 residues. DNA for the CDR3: TGTGCCAGCAGCTTACAGGGGAGTAGCAATCAGCCCCAGCATTTT. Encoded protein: CASSLQGSSNQPQHF.

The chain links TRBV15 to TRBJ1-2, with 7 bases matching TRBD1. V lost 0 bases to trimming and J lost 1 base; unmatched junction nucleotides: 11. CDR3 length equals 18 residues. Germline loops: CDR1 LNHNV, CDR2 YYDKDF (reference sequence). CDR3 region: CATSREPLGQGGNYGYTF. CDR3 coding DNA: TGTGCCACCAGCAGAGAACCTCTGGGGCAGGGGGGTAACTATGGCTACACCTTC.

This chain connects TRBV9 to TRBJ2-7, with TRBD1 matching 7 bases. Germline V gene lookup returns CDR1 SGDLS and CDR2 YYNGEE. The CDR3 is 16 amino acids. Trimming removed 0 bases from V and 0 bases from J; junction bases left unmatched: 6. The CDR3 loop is CASSVGEGDSSYEQYF. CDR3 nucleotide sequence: TGTGCCAGCAGCGTAGGCGAAGGGGACAGCTCCTACGAGCAGTACTTC. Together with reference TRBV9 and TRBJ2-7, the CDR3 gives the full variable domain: DSGVTQTPKHLITATGQRVTLRCSPRSGDLSVYWYQQSLDQGLQFLIQYYNGEERAKGNILERFSAQQFPDLHSELNLSSLELGDSALYFCASSVGEGDSSYEQYFGPGTRLTVT.

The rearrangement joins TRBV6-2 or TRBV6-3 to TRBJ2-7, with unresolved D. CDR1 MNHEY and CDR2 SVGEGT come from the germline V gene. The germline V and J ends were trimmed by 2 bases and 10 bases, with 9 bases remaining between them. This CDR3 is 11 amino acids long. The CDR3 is CASSYGVGQYV. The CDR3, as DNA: TGTGCCAGCAGTTACGGCGTCGGACAGTACGTC.

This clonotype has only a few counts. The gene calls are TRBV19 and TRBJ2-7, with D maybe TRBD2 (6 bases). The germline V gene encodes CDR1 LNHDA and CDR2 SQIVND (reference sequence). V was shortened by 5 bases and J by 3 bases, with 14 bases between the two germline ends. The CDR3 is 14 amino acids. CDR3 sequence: CASSPGTGDYEQYV. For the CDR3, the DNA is TGTGCCAGTAGTCCAGGGACGGGAGACTACGAGCAGTACGTC.

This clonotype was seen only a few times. The CDR3 is CASSFLAGELRETQYF. The CDR3 DNA reads as TGTGCCAGCAGCTTTCTAGCGGGAGAACTCCGAGAGACCCAGTACTTC. The rearrangement uses TRBV5-6 and TRBJ2-5; 10 bases are shared with TRBD2. The germline V gene encodes CDR1 SGHDT and CDR2 YYEEEE. V shed 2 bases, J shed 4 bases, and the junction held 8 bases outside the gene matches. The CDR3 length is 16 residues.

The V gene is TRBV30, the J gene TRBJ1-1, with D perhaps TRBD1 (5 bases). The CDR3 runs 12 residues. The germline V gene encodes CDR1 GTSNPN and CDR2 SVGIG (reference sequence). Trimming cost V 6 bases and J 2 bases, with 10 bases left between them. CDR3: CACTGLNTEAFF. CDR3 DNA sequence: TGTGCCTGCACAGGCCTTAACACTGAAGCTTTCTTT.

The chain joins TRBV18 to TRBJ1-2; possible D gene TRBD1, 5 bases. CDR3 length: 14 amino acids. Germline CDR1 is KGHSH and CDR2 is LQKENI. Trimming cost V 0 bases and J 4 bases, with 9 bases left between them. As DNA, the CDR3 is TGTGCCAGCTCACCACCGGGGGATCCCTATGGCTACACCTTC. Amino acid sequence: CASSPPGDPYGYTF. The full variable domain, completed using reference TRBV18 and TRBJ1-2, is NAGVMQNPRHLVRRRGQEARLRCSPMKGHSHVYWYRQLPEEGLKFMVYLQKENIIDESGMPKERFSAEFPKEGPSILRIQQVVRGDSAAYFCASSPPGDPYGYTFGSGTRLTVV.

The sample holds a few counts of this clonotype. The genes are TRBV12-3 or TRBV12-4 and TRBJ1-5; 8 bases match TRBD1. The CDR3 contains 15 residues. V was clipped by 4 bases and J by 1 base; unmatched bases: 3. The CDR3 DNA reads TGTGCCAGCAGTTACAGGGGGAGAAGCAATCAGCCCCAGCATTTT. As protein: CASSYRGRSNQPQHF.

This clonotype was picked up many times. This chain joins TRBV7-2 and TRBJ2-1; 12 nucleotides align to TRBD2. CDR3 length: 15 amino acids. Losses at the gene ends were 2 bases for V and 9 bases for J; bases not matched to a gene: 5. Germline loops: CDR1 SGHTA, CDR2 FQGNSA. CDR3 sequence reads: CASSLQLAGGGEQFF. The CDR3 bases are TGTGCCAGCAGCTTACAACTAGCGGGAGGTGGTGAGCAGTTCTTC.

The CDR3 DNA sequence: TGTGCCAGCAGTCAGGGGGGCCTGGGAGGACAGTTACGCATCGGGGAGCTGTTTTTT. Translation: CASSQGGLGGQLRIGELFF. J is TRBJ2-2 and V is TRBV6-2 or TRBV6-3; the D gene is possibly TRBD1 (7 bases). V dropped 5 bases and J dropped 7 bases, with 29 bases sitting between them. The CDR3 totals 19 residues. CDR1 and CDR2 from the germline V gene are MNHEY and SVGEGT.